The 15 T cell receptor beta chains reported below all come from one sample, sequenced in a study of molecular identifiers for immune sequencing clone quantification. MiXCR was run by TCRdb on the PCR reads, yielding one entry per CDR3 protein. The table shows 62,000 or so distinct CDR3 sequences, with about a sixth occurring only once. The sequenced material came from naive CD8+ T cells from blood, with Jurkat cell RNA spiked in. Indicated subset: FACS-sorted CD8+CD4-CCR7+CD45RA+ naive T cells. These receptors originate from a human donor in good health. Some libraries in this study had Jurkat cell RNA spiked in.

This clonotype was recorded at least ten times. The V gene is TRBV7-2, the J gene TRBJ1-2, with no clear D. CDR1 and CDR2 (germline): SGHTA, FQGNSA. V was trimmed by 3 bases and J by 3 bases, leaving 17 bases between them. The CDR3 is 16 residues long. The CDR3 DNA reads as TGTGCCAGCAGCTTTAGAATGCCCACAGCTTACTATGGCTACACCTTC. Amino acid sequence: CASSFRMPTAYYGYTF.

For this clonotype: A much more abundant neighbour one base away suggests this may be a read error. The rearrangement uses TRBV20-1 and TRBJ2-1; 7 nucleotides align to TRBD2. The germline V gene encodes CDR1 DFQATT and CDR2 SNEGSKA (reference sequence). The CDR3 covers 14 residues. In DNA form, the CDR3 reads TGCTGTGCTAGGACGGGACTACGATTTCTAGAGCAGTTCTTC. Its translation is CCARTGLRFLEQFF.

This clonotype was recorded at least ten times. In DNA form, the CDR3 reads TGCAGTGCTAGCCGAGAGGGCGGGTACGAGCAGTACTTC. Translation gives CSASREGGYEQYF. V gene TRBV20-1 combines with J gene TRBJ2-7, with D possibly TRBD2 on 5 matching bases. With 3 bases removed from V and 4 bases from J, the gap between germline ends came to 13 bases. Germline V lookup: CDR1 DFQATT, CDR2 SNEGSKA (reference sequence). The CDR3 spans 13 residues.

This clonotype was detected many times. CDR3 DNA: TGTGCCAGCAGGAGTGGTGGCGGGCGGCTAGAAGCTTTCTTT. This translates into CASRSGGGRLEAFF. The chain employs TRBV7-9 and TRBJ1-1; D remains unclear. The V gene's germline CDR1 is SEHNR and CDR2 FQNEAQ (reference sequence). CDR3 length equals 14 residues. V lost 6 bases to trimming and J lost 8 bases, with 19 bases between them.

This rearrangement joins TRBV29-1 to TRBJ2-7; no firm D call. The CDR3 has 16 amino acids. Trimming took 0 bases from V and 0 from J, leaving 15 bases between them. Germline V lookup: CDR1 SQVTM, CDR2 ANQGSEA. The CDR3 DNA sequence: TGCAGCGTTGAAGATCTTCGCACCGAAAACTCCTACGAGCAGTACTTC. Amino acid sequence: CSVEDLRTENSYEQYF.

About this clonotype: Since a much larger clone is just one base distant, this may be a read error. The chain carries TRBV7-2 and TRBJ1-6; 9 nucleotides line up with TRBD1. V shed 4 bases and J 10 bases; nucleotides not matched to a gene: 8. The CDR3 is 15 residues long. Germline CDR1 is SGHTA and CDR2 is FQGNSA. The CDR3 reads CASSYRGQGQSPLHF. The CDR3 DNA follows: TGTGCCAGCAGCTATAGGGGACAGGGTCAGTCACCCCTCCACTTT. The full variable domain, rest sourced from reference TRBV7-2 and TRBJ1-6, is GAGVSQSPSNKVTEKGKDVELRCDPISGHTALYWYRQSLGQGLEFLIYFQGNSAPDKSGLPSDRFSAERTGGSVSTLTIQRTQQEDSAVYLCASSYRGQGQSPLHFGNGTRLTVT.

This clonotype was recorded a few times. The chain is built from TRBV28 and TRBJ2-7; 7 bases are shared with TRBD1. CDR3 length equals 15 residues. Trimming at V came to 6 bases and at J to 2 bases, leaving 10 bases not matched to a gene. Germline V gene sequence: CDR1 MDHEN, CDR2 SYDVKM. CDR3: CASSPGARGPYEQYF. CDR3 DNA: TGTGCCAGCAGCCCCGGGGCAAGGGGGCCCTACGAGCAGTACTTC.

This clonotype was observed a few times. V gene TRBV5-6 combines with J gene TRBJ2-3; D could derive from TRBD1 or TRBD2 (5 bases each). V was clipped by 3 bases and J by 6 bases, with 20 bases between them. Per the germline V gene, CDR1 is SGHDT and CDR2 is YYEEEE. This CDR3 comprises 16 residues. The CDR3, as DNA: TGTGCCAGCAGCTCGGGGCTGGTTGGGGCCTACGATACGCAGTATTTT. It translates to CASSSGLVGAYDTQYF.

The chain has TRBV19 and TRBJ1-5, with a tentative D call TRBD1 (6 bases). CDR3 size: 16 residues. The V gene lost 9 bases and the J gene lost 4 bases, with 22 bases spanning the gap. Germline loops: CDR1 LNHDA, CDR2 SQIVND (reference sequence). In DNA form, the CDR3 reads TGTGCCAGCCGAGGTTGGCGGGGGCAGGGGAATCAGCCCCAGCATTTT. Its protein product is CASRGWRGQGNQPQHF. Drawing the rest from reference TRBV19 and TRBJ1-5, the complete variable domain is DGGITQSPKYLFRKEGQNVTLSCEQNLNHDAMYWYRQDPGQGLRLIYYSQIVNDFQKGDIAEGYSVSREKKESFPLTVTSAQKNPTAFYLCASRGWRGQGNQPQHFGDGTRLSIL.

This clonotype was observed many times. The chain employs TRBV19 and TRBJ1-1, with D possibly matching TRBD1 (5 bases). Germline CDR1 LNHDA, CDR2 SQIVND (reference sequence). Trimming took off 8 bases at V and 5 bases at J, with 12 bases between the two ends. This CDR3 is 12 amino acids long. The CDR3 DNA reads TGTGCCAGTCACCCGGGGGGAACTGAAGCTTTCTTT. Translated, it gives CASHPGGTEAFF.

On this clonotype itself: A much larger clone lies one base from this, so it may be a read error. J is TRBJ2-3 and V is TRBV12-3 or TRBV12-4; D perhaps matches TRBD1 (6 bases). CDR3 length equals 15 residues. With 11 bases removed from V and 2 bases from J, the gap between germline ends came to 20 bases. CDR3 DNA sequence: TGTGCCCGCACCTTCGACAGGCCTACCACAGATACGCAGTATTTT. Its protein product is CARTFDRPTTDTQYF.

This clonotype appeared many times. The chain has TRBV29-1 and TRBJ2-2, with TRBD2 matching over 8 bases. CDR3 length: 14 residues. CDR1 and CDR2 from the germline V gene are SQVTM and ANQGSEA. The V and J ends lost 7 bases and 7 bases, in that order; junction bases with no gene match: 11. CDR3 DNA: TGCAGCGCCCTAGGCACTAGCGGAGGCGGGGAGCTGTTTTTT. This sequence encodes CSALGTSGGGELFF.

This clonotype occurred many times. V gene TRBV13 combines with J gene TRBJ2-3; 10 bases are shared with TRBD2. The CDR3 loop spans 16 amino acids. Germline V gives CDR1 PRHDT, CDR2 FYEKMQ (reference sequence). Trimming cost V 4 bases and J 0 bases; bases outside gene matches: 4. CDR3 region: CASSSTSGISTDTQYF. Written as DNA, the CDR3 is TGTGCCAGCAGCTCAACTAGCGGGATTAGCACAGATACGCAGTATTTT.

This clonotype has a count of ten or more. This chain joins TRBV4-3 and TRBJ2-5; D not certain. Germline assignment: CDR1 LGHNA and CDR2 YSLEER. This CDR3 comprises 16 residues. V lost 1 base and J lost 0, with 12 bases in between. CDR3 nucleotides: TGCGCCAGCAGCCAAGGTCAAGGACGGAACCAAGAGACCCAGTACTTC. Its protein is CASSQGQGRNQETQYF.

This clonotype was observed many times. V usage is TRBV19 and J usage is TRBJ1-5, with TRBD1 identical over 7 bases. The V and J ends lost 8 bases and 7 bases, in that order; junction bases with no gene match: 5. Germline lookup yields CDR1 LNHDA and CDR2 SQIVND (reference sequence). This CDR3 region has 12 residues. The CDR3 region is CASEGAGQPQHF. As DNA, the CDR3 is TGTGCCAGTGAGGGGGCCGGGCAGCCCCAGCATTTT.